The clone carrying this T cell receptor beta chain was seen at least ten times. This entry is derived from a study of Graves' ophthalmopathy and Graves' hyperthyroidism. This CDR3 contains 13 residues. V was clipped by 5 bases and J by 1 base, with 8 bases between them. Amplified material comprised TCR beta CDR3 regions derived from RNA transcripts. The first-round RT-PCR employed HTBI primers together with the Qiagen OneStep RT-PCR kit. A multiplex PCR was then performed as the second round. MiXCR, run by TCRdb on the multiplex PCR reads, gives a single entry per CDR3 protein. In the table there are a few hundred thousand distinct CDR3 sequences, about 15% of which are singletons. No donor had other autoimmune disease, uncontrolled infection, pregnancy or lactation.

Sequenced material: peripheral blood. The chain combines TRBV12-3 or TRBV12-4 with TRBJ1-1; TRBD1 is a possible D gene (5 bases). This TCR came from an adult woman with stable Graves' hyperthyroidism. As DNA, the CDR3 is TGTGCCAGCAGTGCCGGGACGAACACTGAAGCTTTCTTT. Protein: CASSAGTNTEAFF.